One sample yielded the 12 T cell receptor beta chains listed below, sequenced in a study of T-cell reconstitution after alpha-beta-depleted transplantation in children. Unique molecular identifiers were incorporated into the prepared TCRbeta library. TCRdb analysed the PCR reads with MiXCR anew, one entry per CDR3 protein. This repertoire shows 500,000 to 650,000 distinct CDR3 sequences, over 10% found once; its top ten account for about 2.2%. The sample consisted of PBMCs, mostly from graft donor cells, taken 360 days after TCRalphabeta/CD19-depleted stem cell transplant. Receptors were obtained from a male patient under 18 who had a stem cell transplant for acute myeloid leukemia, so the T cells may come from the graft donor.

This clonotype was seen a handful of times. This sequence joins TRBV21-1 and TRBJ2-7; the listed D gene, TRBD1, was not tested against the DNA. TRBV21-1 is given as a pseudogene. The CDR3 runs to 14 residues. The CDR3 bases are TGTGCCAGCAGCAGCGGCGACCCACCCTACGAGCAGTACTTC. It encodes CASSSGDPPYEQYF.

At least ten counts were recorded for this clonotype. CDR3 amino acids: CASSSWTGGAIGNTIYF. The CDR3 DNA sequence: TGTGCCAGCAGTTCCTGGACAGGGGGCGCGATTGGAAACACCATATATTTT. The chain couples TRBV28 to TRBJ1-3; 11 bases are a match to TRBD1. This CDR3 is built from 17 residues. Trimming at V came to 4 bases and at J to 3 bases, leaving 8 bases not matched to a gene. Germline CDR1 MDHEN, CDR2 SYDVKM. The full variable domain, its missing parts supplied by reference TRBV28 and TRBJ1-3, is DVKVTQSSRYLVKRTGEKVFLECVQDMDHENMFWYRQDPGLGLRLIYFSYDVKMKEKGDIPEGYSVSREKKERFSLILESASTNQTSMYLCASSSWTGGAIGNTIYFGEGSWLTVV.

This clonotype turned up a few times. The chain uses TRBV5-1 and TRBJ2-7; 8 positions agree with TRBD1. CDR3 length equals 14 residues. V shed 2 bases, J shed 2 bases, and the junction held 3 bases outside the gene matches. Germline V gene sequence: CDR1 SGHRS, CDR2 YFSETQ. CDR3 nucleotides: TGCGCCAGCAGCTTCGGACAGGGTACCTACGAGCAGTACTTC. It is translated as CASSFGQGTYEQYF.

The chain combines TRBV29-1 with TRBJ2-4, with 10 positions matching TRBD1. With V trimmed by 5 bases and J by 9 bases, 13 bases remained unmatched. The germline V gene has CDR1 SQVTM and CDR2 ANQGSEA. The length of the CDR3 is 15 residues. CDR3 nucleotide sequence: TGCAGCGTTTATCCCGGGACAGGGGACCGGGGCATTCAGTACTTC. It is translated as CSVYPGTGDRGIQYF.

A few counts support this clonotype. The chain combines TRBV28 with TRBJ2-3; D is unclear. Germline V gene lookup returns CDR1 MDHEN and CDR2 SYDVKM. This CDR3 comprises 16 residues. Trimming took 8 bases from V and 4 from J, leaving 22 bases between them. The CDR3 coding sequence is TGTGCCAGCGGTAGCTCCTCTTCCGGAAGCCCAGATACGCAGTATTTT. Protein: CASGSSSSGSPDTQYF.

This clonotype was found many times. The chain uses TRBV4-2 and TRBJ2-7; TRBD2 matches at 9 bases. V trimming: 3 bases; J trimming: 2 bases; junction bases outside the gene matches: 8. This CDR3 comprises 16 residues. CDR1 is LGHNA, CDR2 YNFKEQ, per germline. The chain's CDR3 is CASSQVAGAVAYEQYF. In DNA, the CDR3 is TGTGCCAGCAGCCAGGTAGCGGGAGCTGTAGCCTACGAGCAGTACTTC.

This clonotype came up a few times. The gene calls are TRBV20-1 and TRBJ2-1; D not resolved. Germline V CDR1 and CDR2: DFQATT, SNEGSKA (reference sequence). The CDR3 sequence is 15 residues long. V was shortened by 3 bases and J by 9 bases, with 21 bases between the two germline ends. CDR3 sequence reads: CSARLPGPWIGEQFF. Written as DNA, the CDR3 is TGCAGTGCTAGGCTTCCCGGCCCCTGGATTGGTGAGCAGTTCTTC.

The chain carries TRBV12-3 or TRBV12-4 and TRBJ2-1; TRBD1 aligns across 8 bases. V lost 5 bases, J lost 4 bases, and 10 bases stayed unmatched. The CDR3 sequence is 16 residues long. The CDR3 region has the DNA TGTGCCAGCAGTCCCAGACAGGGGATCCTTTACAATGAGCAGTTCTTC. Translated, it gives CASSPRQGILYNEQFF.

This clonotype was counted a few times. The chain joins TRBV24-1 to TRBJ2-7; no clear D gene. Germline V CDR1 and CDR2: KGHDR, SFDVKD. V shed 0 bases and J shed 3 bases, with 8 bases lying between them. The length of the CDR3 is 14 residues. CDR3 sequence: CATSDLQLNYEQYF. The CDR3 DNA sequence: TGTGCCACCAGTGATTTGCAACTGAACTACGAGCAGTACTTC.

This chain joins TRBV18 and TRBJ1-1; tentative D call: TRBD1 (6 bases). Germline CDR1 KGHSH, CDR2 LQKENI. The CDR3 loop spans 14 amino acids. Trimming left V 4 bases short and J 10 bases short, with 19 bases between. CDR3 in DNA: TGTGCCAGCTCACACGCCACAGGGACGGGAACAGCTTTCTTT. Translating it yields CASSHATGTGTAFF.

This clonotype has more than one count but fewer than ten. This chain links TRBV5-1 with TRBJ1-1, with 7 bases matching TRBD1. This CDR3 comprises 16 residues. Germline lookup yields CDR1 SGHRS and CDR2 YFSETQ. V was pared by 0 bases and J by 1 base, with 6 bases of the junction left unmatched. The CDR3 DNA reads as TGCGCCAGCAGCTTGGGTAGGAGACAGGGGAACACTGAAGCTTTCTTT. Residues: CASSLGRRQGNTEAFF.

This clonotype has only a few counts. This chain uses TRBV5-1 with TRBJ2-5, with TRBD2 matching over 8 bases. The trim removed 4 bases at V and 1 base at J, leaving 12 bases unmatched. Germline values: CDR1 SGHRS, CDR2 YFSETQ. The CDR3 spans 17 residues. For the CDR3, the DNA is TGCGCCAGCAGCGGCGGACTAGCTCAATTACCCCAAGAGACCCAGTACTTC. Its protein product is CASSGGLAQLPQETQYF.